This paragraph reports one T cell receptor beta chain. The antigen remains undetermined. The CDR3 covers 11 residues. Looked up from germline, CDR1 is SGHVS and CDR2 is FNYEAQ. With V trimmed by 5 bases and J by 6 bases, 0 bases remained unmatched. In replicate PCRs of sorted subsets, roughly 200 ng DNA, approximately 30,000 T cell genomes, was used. The method was immunoSEQ multiplex PCR; TCRdb's version includes in-frame clones alone and lacks a portion of them. The data contain roughly 720,000 clones, less than 95% of them singletons. The data derive from a study of shared clonotypes between healthy human individuals. Across the whole study: Plates per donor: three CD4 naive, three CD4 memory, two CD8 naive, one CD8 memory. Study-wide points: Generally, estimated richness proved larger in naive subsets than it did in memory subsets.

The source of this sequence is a man between 18 and 35 years old in good health. Some clones in this sample may be carry-over from other donors' samples. The V gene is TRBV7-6, the J gene TRBJ2-7, with TRBD2 matching over 8 bases. The sample was memory CD8+ T cells from PBMCs. The subset is: CD45RO+ cells pooled with CCR7-negative TemRA cells. This CDR3 is CASSGTSEQYF. In DNA form, the CDR3 reads TGTGCCAGCAGCGGGACTAGCGAGCAGTACTTC.